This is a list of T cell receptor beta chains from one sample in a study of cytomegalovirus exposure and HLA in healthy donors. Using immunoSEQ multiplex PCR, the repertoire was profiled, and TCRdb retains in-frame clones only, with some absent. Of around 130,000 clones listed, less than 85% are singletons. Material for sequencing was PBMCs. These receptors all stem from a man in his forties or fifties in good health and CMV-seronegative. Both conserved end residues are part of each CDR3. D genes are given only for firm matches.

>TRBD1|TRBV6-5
CASRVDRGTEAFF
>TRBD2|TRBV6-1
CASSLWTSGHNEQFF
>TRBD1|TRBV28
CASSTGGRGFHQHF
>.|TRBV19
CASSISVNEQFF
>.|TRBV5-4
CASSLPGFEGEQFF
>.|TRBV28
CASTVAEGAFF
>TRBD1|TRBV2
CASGQGIYEQYF
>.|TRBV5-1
CASSLPPGTEAFF
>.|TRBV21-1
CASSIRYEQYF
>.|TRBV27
CASSSRSYEQYF